Listed here are 13 T cell receptor beta chains from one sample, sequenced in a study of blood T cells in healthy people across ages. Primed by a sample-barcoded 5' primer and a J-beta primer mix, a second PCR proceeded for 7 to 11 cycles. MiXCR was run by TCRdb on the 5' RACE reads, yielding one entry per CDR3 protein. The table includes roughly 2 million distinct CDR3 sequences, just under 50% detected once. Sequencing was carried out using blood. The receptors stem from a woman in her thirties or forties in good health.

The chain employs TRBV12-3 or TRBV12-4 and TRBJ2-3; tentatively, D is TRBD2 (6 bases). V dropped 5 bases and J dropped 0 bases, with 12 bases sitting between them. CDR3 size: 15 residues. CDR3: CASSPWGTSTDTQYF. The CDR3, as DNA: TGTGCCAGCAGTCCCTGGGGGACTAGCACAGATACGCAGTATTTT.

DNA of the CDR3: TGCAGCGGGGCCTTCAGGGGGCAAGAGACCCAGTACTTC. Its protein is CSGAFRGQETQYF. V is TRBV29-1 and J is TRBJ2-5; TRBD1 agrees at 7 bases. J gave up 2 bases and V 7 bases, and 7 bases lay outside the gene matches. This CDR3 comprises 13 residues. CDR1 SQVTM and CDR2 ANQGSEA come from the germline V gene.

This clonotype has only a few counts. The CDR3 here is CASSPTQGYSPLHF. The CDR3, as DNA: TGTGCCAGCAGCCCGACACAGGGGTATTCACCCCTCCACTTT. The chain joins TRBV3-1 to TRBJ1-6; 7 bases are shared with TRBD1. The CDR3 spans 14 residues. In germline, CDR1 is LGHDT, CDR2 YNNKEL (reference sequence). Germline trimming cut 4 bases from V and 8 bases from J; bases unmatched to any gene: 5. Combining the CDR3 with reference TRBV3-1 and TRBJ1-6 gives the whole variable domain DTAVSQTPKYLVTQMGNDKSIKCEQNLGHDTMYWYKQDSKKFLKIMFSYNNKELIINETVPNRFSPKSPDKAHLNLHINSLELGDSAVYFCASSPTQGYSPLHFGNGTRLTVT.

V gene TRBV7-2 combines with J gene TRBJ1-2; D is unresolved. Trimming removed 5 bases from V and 2 bases from J, with 18 bases in between. This CDR3 contains 16 residues. Germline lookup yields CDR1 SGHTA and CDR2 FQGNSA. The CDR3 DNA sequence: TGTGCCAGCAGCGCCCCAAAGGTCTTAGGGAACTATGGCTACACCTTC. This translates into CASSAPKVLGNYGYTF.

This clonotype was seen a handful of times. This chain connects TRBV18 to TRBJ1-2; D unresolved. The germline CDR1 and CDR2 sequences are KGHSH and LQKENI. This CDR3 spans 12 amino acids. Trimming cost V 3 bases and J 10 bases, with 12 bases left between them. This CDR3 reads CASSPGQVAYTF. The CDR3 DNA sequence: TGTGCCAGCTCACCTGGGCAGGTAGCCTACACCTTC.

This clonotype has at least ten counts. The J gene is TRBJ1-2, the V gene TRBV4-3; TRBD1 matches 7 bases. The CDR3 consists of 15 residues. CDR1 and CDR2 from the germline V gene are LGHNA and YSLEER. J was trimmed by 2 bases and V by 0 bases; bases with no gene match: 3. CDR3 residues: CASSQDAGGNYGYTF. In DNA form, the CDR3 reads TGCGCCAGCAGCCAAGACGCAGGGGGGAACTATGGCTACACCTTC.

V gene TRBV12-3 or TRBV12-4 combines with J gene TRBJ2-6; D ambiguous. There are 16 residues in the CDR3. The V and J ends lost 5 bases and 0 bases respectively, with 11 bases between them. For the CDR3, the DNA is TGTGCCAGCAGTCCCCGGATGAACTCTGGGGCCAACGTCCTGACTTTC. This codes for CASSPRMNSGANVLTF.

The CDR3 region is CATSDVSPNTEAFF. In DNA, the CDR3 is TGTGCCACCAGCGATGTCAGCCCAAACACTGAAGCTTTCTTT. The chain is built from TRBV15 and TRBJ1-1; no definite D call. Germline V gives CDR1 LNHNV, CDR2 YYDKDF (reference sequence). V was cut by 5 bases and J by 2 bases, with 12 bases left in between. This CDR3 comprises 14 residues.

The rearrangement joins TRBV6-1 to TRBJ2-1; D perhaps matches TRBD2 (7 bases). Germline V gene data show CDR1 as MNHNS and CDR2 as SASEGT. CDR3 length: 15 residues. The V end lost 3 bases, the J end lost 8 bases, and 17 bases lay between the germline ends. DNA of the CDR3: TGTGCCAGCAGTGATCGGGGGGCCACTTTGGATGAGCAGTTCTTC. Translation: CASSDRGATLDEQFF.

This clonotype was counted once. The chain has TRBV6-5 and TRBJ2-5; 8 bases map to TRBD2. Looked up from germline, CDR1 is MNHEY and CDR2 is SVGAGI. Unmatched junction bases numbered 9, after V lost 6 bases and J lost 0 bases. This CDR3 spans 16 amino acids. The CDR3 is CASSRGLAGYQETQYF. The CDR3 DNA follows: TGTGCCAGCAGCCGCGGGCTAGCGGGCTACCAAGAGACCCAGTACTTC.

The J gene is TRBJ2-1, the V gene TRBV20-1; 7 bases agree with TRBD2. Germline assignment: CDR1 DFQATT and CDR2 SNEGSKA (reference sequence). The V gene end was trimmed by 7 bases and the J gene end by 12 bases; junction bases not matched to a gene: 15. The CDR3 is 13 residues long. CDR3 nucleotides: TGCAGTGGGCGGAGGACTAGTGAAGCGGGGCAGTTCTTC. Translation: CSGRRTSEAGQFF.

This clonotype was seen only a few times. The V gene is TRBV27, the J gene TRBJ2-7; D is unresolved. The last part of the DNA fits TRBJ2-5 better; the J call may be wrong. The germline V gene encodes CDR1 MNHEY and CDR2 SMNVEV (reference sequence). This CDR3 region has 14 residues. The CDR3 DNA sequence: TGTGCCAGCAGCCAGGCACCGTCGGGCGAGACCCAGTACTTC. Its protein product is CASSQAPSGETQYF.

The rearrangement uses TRBV2 and TRBJ2-1; 8 bases align to TRBD2. Germline values: CDR1 SNHLY, CDR2 FYNNEI. CDR3 length: 13 residues. After removal of 7 bases from V and 15 bases from J, the junction contained 14 bases not matched to a gene. CDR3 DNA sequence: TGTGCCAGCATAAATCCTAGCGGGCGAGTTGGGTTCTTC. Its translation is CASINPSGRVGFF.